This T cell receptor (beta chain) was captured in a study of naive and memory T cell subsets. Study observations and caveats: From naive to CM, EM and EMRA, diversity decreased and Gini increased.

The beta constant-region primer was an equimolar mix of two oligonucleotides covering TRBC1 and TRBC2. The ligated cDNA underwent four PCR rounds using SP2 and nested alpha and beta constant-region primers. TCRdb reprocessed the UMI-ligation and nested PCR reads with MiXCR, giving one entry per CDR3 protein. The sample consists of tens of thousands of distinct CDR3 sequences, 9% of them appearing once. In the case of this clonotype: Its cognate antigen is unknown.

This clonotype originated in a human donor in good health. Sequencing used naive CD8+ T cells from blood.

In DNA form, the CDR3 reads TGTGCCATCAGTGAGTCGATGGGTACCGGGGAGCTGTTTTTT. It specifies CAISESMGTGELFF. The chain carries TRBV10-3 and TRBJ2-2; D is uncertain. Germline-derived CDR1 and CDR2 are ENHRY and SYGVKD. With 0 bases removed from V and 5 bases from J, the gap between germline ends came to 7 bases. This CDR3 has 14 residues.